This T cell receptor beta chain was profiled in a study of T-cell memory formation after mild COVID-19. Study-level information: Largely donor-specific sequence clusters came from two donors. Whole-study results and caveats: The SARS-CoV-2 specificity of second-wave clones reaching peak at day 37 remained unverified.

From the 5' RACE reads, TCRdb called clonotypes with MiXCR, one entry per CDR3 protein. This sample has 450,000 to 650,000 distinct CDR3 sequences, with roughly 18% found just once. This clonotype was seen a handful of times. Its antigen is still unknown. V was pared by 5 bases and J by 3 bases, with 11 bases between. The CDR3 extends over 13 amino acids. The origin of this receptor is an adult woman who had mild COVID-19 (a few samples of this study predate the infection). Cell type and time point are not known. The specimen was PBMCs or a T cell subset sorted from them (not recorded which). V is TRBV12-3 or TRBV12-4 and J is TRBJ2-7, with unresolved D. CDR3 amino acids: CASSLLQNYEQYF. CDR3 in DNA: TGTGCCAGCAGTCTCTTACAGAACTACGAGCAGTACTTC.